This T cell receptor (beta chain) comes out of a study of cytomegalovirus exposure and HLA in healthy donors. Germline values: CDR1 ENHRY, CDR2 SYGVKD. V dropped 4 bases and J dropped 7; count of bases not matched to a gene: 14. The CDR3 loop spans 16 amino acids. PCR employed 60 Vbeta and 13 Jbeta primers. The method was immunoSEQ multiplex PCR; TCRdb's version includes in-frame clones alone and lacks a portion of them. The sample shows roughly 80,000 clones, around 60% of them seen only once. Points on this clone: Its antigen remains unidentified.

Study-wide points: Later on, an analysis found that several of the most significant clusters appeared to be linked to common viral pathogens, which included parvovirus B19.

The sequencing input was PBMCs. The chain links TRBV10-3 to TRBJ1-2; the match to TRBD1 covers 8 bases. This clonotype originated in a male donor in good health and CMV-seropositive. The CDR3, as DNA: TGTGCCATCAGTGGCCAGCGGCAGGGGGCGGATTCTGGCTACACCTTC. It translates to CAISGQRQGADSGYTF.